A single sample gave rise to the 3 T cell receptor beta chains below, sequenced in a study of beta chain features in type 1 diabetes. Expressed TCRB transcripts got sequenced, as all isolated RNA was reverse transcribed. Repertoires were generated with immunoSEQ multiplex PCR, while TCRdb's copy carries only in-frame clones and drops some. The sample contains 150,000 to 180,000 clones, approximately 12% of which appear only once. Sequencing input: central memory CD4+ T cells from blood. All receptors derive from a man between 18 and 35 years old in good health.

For the CDR3, the DNA is TGTGCCAGCAGCTTGCACAGGGAAGCTGAGCAGTTCTTC. It encodes CASSLHREAEQFF. This chain uses TRBV11-2 with TRBJ2-1; maybe TRBD1 (6 bases). V was trimmed by 3 bases and J by 9 bases, leaving 12 bases between them. This CDR3 is 13 amino acids long. The V gene's germline CDR1 is SGHAT and CDR2 FQNNGV.

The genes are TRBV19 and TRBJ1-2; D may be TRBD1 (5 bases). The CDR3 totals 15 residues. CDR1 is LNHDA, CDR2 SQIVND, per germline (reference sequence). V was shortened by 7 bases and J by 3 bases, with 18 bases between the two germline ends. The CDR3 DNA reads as TGTGCCAGTACCGAAGGAGAGGGGACGGACTATGGCTACACCTTC. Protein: CASTEGEGTDYGYTF.

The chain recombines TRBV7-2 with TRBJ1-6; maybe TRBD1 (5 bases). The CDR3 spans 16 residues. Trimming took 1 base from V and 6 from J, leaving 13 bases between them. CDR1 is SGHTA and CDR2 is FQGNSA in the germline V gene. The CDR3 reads CASSLDRGRSNSPLHF. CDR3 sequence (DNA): TGTGCCAGCAGCTTAGATAGGGGAAGGTCTAATTCACCCCTCCACTTT.